Below, 2 T cell receptor beta chains from the same sample are listed, as sequenced in a study of shared clonotypes between healthy human individuals. Some clones are missing from TCRdb's copy, which holds only in-frame ones; the method was immunoSEQ multiplex PCR. The sample yields some 1,900,000 clones, roughly 95% seen once. Only CD45RO-negative cells positively selected for CCR7 counted as naive CD8 cells, so terminally differentiated effector memory CD45RA+ cells were excluded. Sequenced input: naive CD8+ T cells sorted from blood. The receptors originated from a man aged 18 to 35 in good health.

This clone was seen only once. Mismatch with germline at one junction end may stem from a read error. The V call is TRBV7-9, the J call TRBJ1-5; a possible D gene is TRBD1 (5 bases). Germline-derived CDR1 and CDR2 are SEHNR and FQNEAQ (reference sequence). CDR3 size: 12 residues. The DNA of the CDR3 is TGTGCCAGCAGCCTCGGGGCCGATGTTGTGAATTTT. This codes for CASSLGADVVNF.

Notes on this clone: The same CDR3 is also encoded by other DNA sequences in this sample. The J gene is TRBJ2-7, the V gene TRBV9, with TRBD1 as a possible D gene (6 bases). This CDR3 has 16 amino acids. V dropped 0 bases and J dropped 0 bases, with 13 bases sitting between them. Germline V CDR1 and CDR2: SGDLS, YYNGEE. DNA of the CDR3: TGTGCCAGCAGCGTAGGGGGGCCCGGCAGCTCCTACGAGCAGTACTTC. As protein: CASSVGGPGSSYEQYF.